Detailed here is one T cell receptor beta chain. The data were obtained in a study of blood T cell repertoires in COVID-19. Study context: The cDNA or gDNA used as material had been derived from T cells, B-cell-depleted T cells, or PBMCs.

Only in-frame clones appear in the TCRdb table, and some are missing; sequencing was by immunoSEQ multiplex PCR. Altogether a few hundred thousand clones are present, roughly 90% being singletons, with the ten largest covering roughly 4%. V dropped 11 bases and J dropped 5; count of bases not matched to a gene: 11. Per the germline V gene, CDR1 is MGHRA and CDR2 is YSYEKL. This CDR3 is 13 amino acids long. Seattle researchers signed up patients amid active infection and tracked them longitudinally. The receptor was isolated from an older woman with COVID-19, enrolled during active disease. The sequenced sample was peripheral blood. V is TRBV4-1 and J is TRBJ1-1, with 7 bases aligning to TRBD1. CDR3 nucleotide sequence: TGCGCCGCAGGGGGTCTCCTGGGGACTGAAGCTTTCTTT. Amino acid sequence: CAAGGLLGTEAFF.